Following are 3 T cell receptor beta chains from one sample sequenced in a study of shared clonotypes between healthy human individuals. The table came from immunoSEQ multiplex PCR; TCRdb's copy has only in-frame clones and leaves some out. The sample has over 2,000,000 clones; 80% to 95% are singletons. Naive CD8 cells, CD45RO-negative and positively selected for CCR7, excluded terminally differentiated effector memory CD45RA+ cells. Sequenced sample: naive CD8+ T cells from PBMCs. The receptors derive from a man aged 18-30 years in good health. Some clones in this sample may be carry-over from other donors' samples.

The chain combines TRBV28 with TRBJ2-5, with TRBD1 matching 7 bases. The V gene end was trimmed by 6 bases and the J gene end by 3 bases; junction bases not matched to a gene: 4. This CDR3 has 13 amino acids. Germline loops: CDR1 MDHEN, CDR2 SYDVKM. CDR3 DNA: TGTGCCAGCAGCCCAGGGACAGAAGAGACCCAGTACTTC. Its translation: CASSPGTEETQYF.

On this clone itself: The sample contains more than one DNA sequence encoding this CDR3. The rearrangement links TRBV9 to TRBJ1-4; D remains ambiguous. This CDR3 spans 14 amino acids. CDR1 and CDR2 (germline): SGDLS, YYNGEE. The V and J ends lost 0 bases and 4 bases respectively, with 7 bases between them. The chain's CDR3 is CASSVDGLNEKLFF. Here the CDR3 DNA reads TGTGCCAGCAGCGTAGACGGGCTTAATGAAAAACTGTTTTTT. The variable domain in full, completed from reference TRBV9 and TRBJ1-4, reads DSGVTQTPKHLITATGQRVTLRCSPRSGDLSVYWYQQSLDQGLQFLIQYYNGEERAKGNILERFSAQQFPDLHSELNLSSLELGDSALYFCASSVDGLNEKLFFGSGTQLSVL.

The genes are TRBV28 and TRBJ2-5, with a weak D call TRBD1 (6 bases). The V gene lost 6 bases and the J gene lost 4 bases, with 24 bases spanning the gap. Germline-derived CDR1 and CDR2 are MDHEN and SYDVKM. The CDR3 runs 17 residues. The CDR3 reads CASSRLHRDTWPETQYF. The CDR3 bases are TGTGCCAGCAGCCGACTGCACCGGGACACCTGGCCAGAGACCCAGTACTTC.